A single sample gave rise to the 26 T cell receptor beta chains below, sequenced in a study of early T cells in non-severe SARS-CoV-2 infection. TCRdb itself ran the 5' RACE reads through MiXCR, one entry per CDR3 protein. The profile shows about 77,000 distinct CDR3 sequences, around 16% of them singletons. The source material was whole blood. These receptor sequences come from an adult who was a healthcare worker with PCR-confirmed SARS-CoV-2 infection or an uninfected control (not recorded which).

This clonotype showed up many times. The rearrangement joins TRBV7-8 to TRBJ2-3; 10 bases agree with TRBD2. V dropped 1 base and J dropped 8; count of bases not matched to a gene: 9. This CDR3 has 16 amino acids. CDR1 is SGHVS, CDR2 FQNEAQ, per germline. CDR3 region: CASSLGGLAAFGTQYF. CDR3 nucleotides: TGTGCCAGCAGCTTAGGCGGACTAGCGGCCTTTGGTACGCAGTATTTT.

This clonotype was seen only a few times. The V call is TRBV29-1, the J call TRBJ1-4; possibly TRBD1 for D (5 bases). The CDR3 extends over 11 amino acids. Looked up from germline, CDR1 is SQVTM and CDR2 is ANQGSEA. Deletions cut 7 bases from V and 13 bases from J, with 16 bases between. CDR3 loop: CSASPGLGLFF. CDR3 nucleotide sequence: TGCAGCGCCTCACCGGGACTCGGACTGTTTTTT.

The gene calls are TRBV5-1 and TRBJ1-1; TRBD1 might be the D (6 bases). The CDR3 covers 15 residues. Germline values: CDR1 SGHRS, CDR2 YFSETQ. The V and J ends lost 3 bases and 0 bases respectively, with 12 bases between them. The CDR3: CASSSLQGMNTEAFF. CDR3 nucleotides: TGCGCCAGCAGCTCCCTACAGGGAATGAACACTGAAGCTTTCTTT.

This clonotype was found many times. This chain connects TRBV7-4 to TRBJ2-7, with 11 bases aligning to TRBD2. The germline V gene encodes CDR1 SGHVT and CDR2 SQSDAQ. CDR3 length: 19 amino acids. V shed 2 bases and J 3 bases; nucleotides not matched to a gene: 15. CDR3 sequence reads: CASSLQRAPGLAVLYEQYF. CDR3 nucleotides: TGTGCCAGCAGCTTACAGCGGGCCCCGGGACTAGCGGTTCTCTACGAGCAGTACTTC.

Only a few counts were recorded for this clonotype. This chain links TRBV6-1 with TRBJ1-1; 7 bases line up with TRBD1. With V trimmed by 2 bases and J by 3 bases, 3 bases remained unmatched. The CDR3 is 14 residues long. Germline loops: CDR1 MNHNS, CDR2 SASEGT. As DNA, the CDR3 is TGTGCCAGCAGTGAAAGGGGGCAGGACACTGAAGCTTTCTTT. Translated, it gives CASSERGQDTEAFF.

The gene calls are TRBV9 and TRBJ2-3, with 9 bases identical to TRBD2. The germline V gene encodes CDR1 SGDLS and CDR2 YYNGEE. V trimming: 0 bases; J trimming: 0 bases; junction bases outside the gene matches: 8. The CDR3 has 18 amino acids. CDR3 residues: CASSVAGAGGPSTDTQYF. The CDR3 DNA sequence: TGTGCCAGCAGCGTAGCTGGAGCGGGGGGCCCGAGCACAGATACGCAGTATTTT.

This clonotype has only a few counts. V gene TRBV20-1 combines with J gene TRBJ2-5; 14 bases agree with TRBD2. Trimming took 5 bases from V and 1 from J; bases not matched to a gene: 15. The length of the CDR3 is 19 residues. Germline loops: CDR1 DFQATT, CDR2 SNEGSKA (reference sequence). The DNA of the CDR3 is TGCAGTGCTTACGACAGGCCTGGGACTAGCGGGAGATTCCAAGAGACCCAGTACTTC. This translates into CSAYDRPGTSGRFQETQYF.

The chain links TRBV28 to TRBJ1-2, with 9 bases matching TRBD1. From germline, CDR1 is MDHEN and CDR2 SYDVKM. V was clipped by 4 bases and J by 1 base; unmatched bases: 10. CDR3 length: 17 residues. The CDR3 coding sequence is TGTGCCAGCAGTTCCTATCGGGACAGGGCAAATAACTATGGCTACACCTTC. Encoded protein: CASSSYRDRANNYGYTF.

This clonotype has more than one count but fewer than ten. The chain carries TRBV12-3 or TRBV12-4 and TRBJ2-1; 13 bases match TRBD2. The trim removed 5 bases at V and 7 bases at J, leaving 5 bases unmatched. CDR3 length equals 15 residues. The CDR3 DNA reads TGTGCCAGCAGTCTACTAGCGGGGGGGCTAAATGAGCAGTTCTTC. Translating it yields CASSLLAGGLNEQFF.

The table lists this clonotype with many counts. DNA of the CDR3: TGTGCAAGTCGCCTTACGGCGAGCGGGGGTCACAACTTTCACACCGGGGAGCTGTTTTTT. This gives the protein CASRLTASGGHNFHTGELFF. The chain couples TRBV12-2 to TRBJ2-2; whether TRBD2, the table's D call, matches the DNA was not checked. TRBV12-2 is classified as a pseudogene. This CDR3 is built from 20 residues.

This clonotype was detected a few times. This sequence joins TRBV7-2 and TRBJ1-3, with TRBD1 matching over 8 bases. Germline V lookup: CDR1 SGHTA, CDR2 FQGNSA. V gave up 4 bases and J gave up 4 bases; unmatched junction bases: 6. This CDR3 is built from 15 residues. Here the CDR3 reads CASSSRQGKGNTIYF. The DNA of the CDR3 is TGTGCCAGCAGCTCAAGACAGGGGAAGGGAAACACCATATATTTT.

This chain uses TRBV11-2 with TRBJ2-3; TRBD2 agrees at 7 bases. In germline, CDR1 is SGHAT, CDR2 FQNNGV. V lost 6 bases to trimming and J lost 3 bases; unmatched junction nucleotides: 9. The CDR3 contains 15 residues. CDR3 DNA: TGTGCCAGCAGGGACGGGACCGGGGGGACAGATACGCAGTATTTT. This gives the protein CASRDGTGGTDTQYF. Using reference TRBV11-2 and TRBJ2-3 for the parts outside the CDR3, the full variable domain is EAGVAQSPRYKIIEKRQSVAFWCNPISGHATLYWYQQILGQGPKLLIQFQNNGVVDDSQLPKDRFSAERLKGVDSTLKIQPAKLEDSAVYLCASRDGTGGTDTQYFGPGTRLTVL.

This chain connects TRBV7-8 to TRBJ1-2; TRBD1 matches at 8 bases. This CDR3 is built from 14 residues. In germline, CDR1 is SGHVS, CDR2 FQNEAQ. V was pared by 9 bases and J by 5 bases, with 11 bases of the junction left unmatched. CDR3 region: CASRPDREGYGYTF. For the CDR3, the DNA is TGTGCCAGTCGCCCGGACAGGGAGGGATATGGCTACACCTTC. Complete variable domain (other parts from reference TRBV7-8 and TRBJ1-2): GAGVSQSPRYKVAKRGQDVALRCDPISGHVSLFWYQQALGQGPEFLTYFQNEAQLDKSGLPSDRFFAERPEGSVSTLKIQRTQQEDSAVYLCASRPDREGYGYTFGSGTRLTVV.

This clonotype turned up a few times. V usage is TRBV29-1 and J usage is TRBJ2-1, with 11 bases aligning to TRBD1. The ends lost 6 bases at V and 9 bases at J; junction bases unmatched: 7. The germline gives CDR1 SQVTM, CDR2 ANQGSEA. CDR3 size: 13 residues. CDR3: CSVPDRGLGEQFF. The CDR3 DNA is TGCAGCGTCCCGGACAGGGGGCTTGGTGAGCAGTTCTTC.

This clonotype was observed a few times. The chain couples TRBV20-1 to TRBJ2-7, with D possibly called TRBD1 or TRBD2 (5 bases each). The CDR3 totals 12 residues. V lost 6 bases to trimming and J lost 3 bases, with 12 bases between them. Germline V gene sequence: CDR1 DFQATT, CDR2 SNEGSKA (reference sequence). CDR3 sequence (DNA): TGCAGTGCCGCAGGGCGGGTCTACGAGCAGTACTTC. Its translation is CSAAGRVYEQYF.

This clonotype was found a few times. The rearrangement joins TRBV5-1 to TRBJ2-5; TRBD1 is a possible D gene (6 bases). The CDR3 spans 15 residues. The germline V gene encodes CDR1 SGHRS and CDR2 YFSETQ. Trimming cost V 2 bases and J 2 bases, with 13 bases left between them. For the CDR3, the DNA is TGCGCCAGCAGCTTCCCCCGGCAGGGGCAAGAGACCCAGTACTTC. Its protein is CASSFPRQGQETQYF.

Regarding this clonotype: The junction departs from the called germline gene at one end, perhaps through a read error. The V call is TRBV6-2 or TRBV6-3, the J call TRBJ2-7; TRBD2 aligns across 7 bases. Germline V lookup: CDR1 MNHEY, CDR2 SVGEGT. The CDR3 covers 15 residues. The CDR3 nucleotides are TGTGCCAGCAGATACTTAGACACGGGAGGTGGCGAGCAGTACTTC. Encoded protein: CASRYLDTGGGEQYF.

This CDR3 is CASRYRDEKLFF. CDR3 in DNA: TGTGCCAGCAGGTACAGGGATGAAAAACTGTTTTTT. This chain joins TRBV6-5 and TRBJ1-4; D possibly corresponds to TRBD1 (6 bases). V was pared by 6 bases and J by 6 bases, with 8 bases between. The CDR3 loop spans 12 amino acids. The V gene's germline CDR1 is MNHEY and CDR2 SVGAGI.

This clonotype was detected a few times. J is TRBJ2-3 and V is TRBV5-6; D unclear. Germline CDR1 SGHDT, CDR2 YYEEEE. The V gene lost 4 bases and the J gene lost 6 bases, with 6 bases spanning the gap. The CDR3 sequence is 11 residues long. Here the CDR3 reads CASSGMDTQYF. CDR3 DNA sequence: TGTGCCAGCAGCGGCATGGATACGCAGTATTTT. The entire variable domain, with the rest obtained from reference TRBV5-6 and TRBJ2-3, is as follows: DAGVTQSPTHLIKTRGQQVTLRCSPKSGHDTVSWYQQALGQGPQFIFQYYEEEERQRGNFPDRFSGHQFPNYSSELNVNALLLGDSALYLCASSGMDTQYFGPGTRLTVL.

The J gene is TRBJ2-2, the V gene TRBV9; the D gene is possibly TRBD2 (5 bases). Germline V lookup: CDR1 SGDLS, CDR2 YYNGEE. This CDR3 is built from 16 residues. The V end was cut by 1 base, the J end by 3 bases, with 13 bases between. CDR3 sequence reads: CASSVYAGEYTGELFF. The CDR3 coding sequence is TGTGCCAGCAGCGTATATGCCGGGGAGTACACCGGGGAGCTGTTTTTT.

The V call is TRBV7-9, the J call TRBJ2-7; 10 bases agree with TRBD1. The CDR3 is made up of 16 amino acids. V was pared by 6 bases and J by 5 bases, with 13 bases of the junction left unmatched. Germline values: CDR1 SEHNR, CDR2 FQNEAQ (reference sequence). The CDR3 DNA sequence: TGTGCCAGCAGTTTGAGCCACGGACAGGGGGACCACGAGCAGTACTTC. Its translation: CASSLSHGQGDHEQYF.

This clonotype was detected a few times. The genes are TRBV29-1 and TRBJ2-1; TRBD2 might be the D (6 bases). The germline V and J ends were trimmed by 6 bases and 0 bases, with 27 bases remaining between them. The CDR3 is made up of 19 amino acids. Looked up from germline, CDR1 is SQVTM and CDR2 is ANQGSEA. In DNA form, the CDR3 reads TGCAGCGTCCACCCGGGACTGAATAGGGGATCTCACTCCTACAATGAGCAGTTCTTC. Translation: CSVHPGLNRGSHSYNEQFF.

This clonotype was counted between two and nine times. The V call is TRBV7-9, the J call TRBJ2-7, with TRBD1 matching over 8 bases. The CDR3 covers 14 residues. Trimming cost V 3 bases and J 3 bases; bases outside gene matches: 4. CDR1 is SEHNR, CDR2 FQNEAQ, per germline (reference sequence). The CDR3 region is CASSFGQGDYEQYF. CDR3 coding DNA: TGTGCCAGCAGCTTCGGACAGGGAGACTACGAGCAGTACTTC.

This clonotype was counted a few times. V usage is TRBV20-1 and J usage is TRBJ1-2; TRBD1 matches at 7 bases. From germline, CDR1 is DFQATT and CDR2 SNEGSKA (reference sequence). After removal of 5 bases from V and 4 bases from J, the junction contained 10 bases not matched to a gene. CDR3 length equals 14 residues. The CDR3 sequence: CSAPAWGDSYGYTF. In nucleotides, the CDR3 is TGCAGTGCTCCCGCCTGGGGGGACAGCTATGGCTACACCTTC.

The sample holds a few counts of this clonotype. V gene TRBV10-3 combines with J gene TRBJ2-7; D gene unclear. CDR3 length: 13 residues. Trimming left V 2 bases short and J 2 bases short, with 7 bases between. Germline lookup yields CDR1 ENHRY and CDR2 SYGVKD. The CDR3 spells CAISERAAYEQYF. For the CDR3, the DNA is TGTGCCATCAGTGAGAGGGCAGCCTACGAGCAGTACTTC.

This clonotype was detected only a few times. CDR3 sequence reads: CASSLTGGMNNEQFF. In nucleotides, the CDR3 is TGTGCCAGCAGCTTGACAGGGGGGATGAACAATGAGCAGTTCTTC. The chain employs TRBV11-2 and TRBJ2-1; 9 nucleotides line up with TRBD1. In germline, CDR1 is SGHAT, CDR2 FQNNGV. The CDR3 sequence is 15 residues long. The junction had 5 bases not matched to a gene; V was cut back by 3 bases and J by 5 bases.